The 29 T cell receptor beta chains presented below share a single source sample, sequenced in a study of blood T cell repertoires in COVID-19. Clones were read by immunoSEQ multiplex PCR, and TCRdb kept only the in-frame ones, dropping some. The data hold roughly 120,000 clones, with around 90% observed a single time. Sequences were obtained from peripheral blood. The receptors stem from a woman in her fifties or sixties with COVID-19, enrolled during active disease.

This clone was seen a handful of times. This chain joins TRBV7-6 and TRBJ1-1; tentative D call: TRBD1 (5 bases). Trimming stripped 4 bases from V and 11 bases from J, with 14 bases between. Germline CDR1 SGHVS, CDR2 FNYEAQ. The CDR3 extends over 12 amino acids. The CDR3, as DNA: TGTGCCAGCAGCTCCCTCCGTCCAGGGGCTTTCTTT. It is translated as CASSSLRPGAFF.

The V call is TRBV10-2, the J call TRBJ1-3; no reliable D call. Per germline, CDR1 WSHSY and CDR2 SAAADI. The germline V and J ends were trimmed by 2 bases and 0 bases, with 11 bases remaining between them. The CDR3 is 16 residues long. The CDR3 is CASSEQNPISGNTIYF. CDR3 DNA: TGCGCCAGCAGTGAGCAGAACCCAATCTCTGGAAACACCATATATTTT.

This clone has only one observation. The chain carries TRBV13 and TRBJ2-2; 9 bases match TRBD1. The CDR3 consists of 15 residues. The germline V gene encodes CDR1 PRHDT and CDR2 FYEKMQ (reference sequence). J was trimmed by 1 base and V by 5 bases; bases with no gene match: 2. In nucleotides, the CDR3 is TGTGCCAGCAGCACGGGACAGGGGAACACCGGGGAGCTGTTTTTT. Amino acids: CASSTGQGNTGELFF.

This chain connects TRBV19 to TRBJ2-7, with TRBD1 as a possible D gene (5 bases). Deletions cut 0 bases from V and 1 base from J, with 13 bases between. Germline V CDR1 and CDR2: LNHDA, SQIVND (reference sequence). This CDR3 has 16 residues. CDR3 loop: CASSIDIGAASYEQYF. Here the CDR3 DNA reads TGTGCCAGTAGTATAGATATAGGGGCAGCTTCCTACGAGCAGTACTTC.

The chain joins TRBV10-3 to TRBJ2-6, with TRBD1 matching 7 bases. The CDR3 is 13 amino acids. CDR1 is ENHRY and CDR2 is SYGVKD in the germline V gene. J was trimmed by 11 bases and V by 8 bases; bases with no gene match: 9. CDR3 DNA: TGTGCCATCTCGGCCGACAGGGCGGACGTCCTGACTTTC. Translated: CAISADRADVLTF.

This clone has just one count. The chain uses TRBV2 and TRBJ2-1; D is undetermined. The V gene lost 3 bases and the J gene lost 5 bases, with 8 bases spanning the gap. Germline V gene lookup returns CDR1 SNHLY and CDR2 FYNNEI. This CDR3 contains 13 residues. The CDR3 spells CASSDPRNNEQFF. For the CDR3, the DNA is TGTGCCAGCAGTGATCCGCGGAACAATGAGCAGTTCTTC.

The chain employs TRBV10-3 and TRBJ2-6; D is unclear. V was trimmed by 9 bases and J by 0 bases, leaving 9 bases between them. The CDR3 covers 14 residues. Per the germline V gene, CDR1 is ENHRY and CDR2 is SYGVKD. The chain's CDR3 is CAISSLSGANVLTF. CDR3 in DNA: TGTGCCATAAGCTCGCTCTCTGGGGCCAACGTCCTGACTTTC.

V gene TRBV3-1 (or the pseudogene TRBV3-2) combines with J gene TRBJ2-1; 16 nucleotides align to TRBD2. CDR3 size: 14 residues. Germline CDR1 is LGHDT and CDR2 is YNNKEL (reference sequence). V shed 4 bases and J 15 bases; nucleotides not matched to a gene: 6. CDR3 region: CASSLGTSGGAPFF. In DNA, the CDR3 is TGTGCCAGCAGCCTCGGGACTAGCGGGGGGGCCCCGTTCTTC.

The chain links TRBV7-2 to TRBJ1-4; TRBD1 might be the D (5 bases). The CDR3 length is 16 residues. V shed 1 base and J shed 6 bases, with 15 bases lying between them. Germline CDR1 and CDR2: SGHTA and FQGNSA. CDR3 amino acids: CASSLEAGPGDEKLFF. DNA for the CDR3: TGTGCCAGCAGCTTAGAGGCGGGGCCCGGTGATGAAAAACTGTTTTTT.

This clone showed up just once. The chain couples TRBV6-5 to TRBJ2-2; D might be TRBD1 (5 bases). Germline CDR1 and CDR2: MNHEY and SVGAGI. V lost 2 bases and J 8 bases, leaving 9 bases between the germline ends. The CDR3 loop spans 13 amino acids. As DNA, the CDR3 is TGTGCCAGCAGTTACCTCAGGGTTGGGGAGCTGTTTTTT. This encodes CASSYLRVGELFF.

The chain is built from TRBV5-1 and TRBJ2-3; 9 bases align to TRBD1. The germline gives CDR1 SGHRS, CDR2 YFSETQ. Trimming cost V 2 bases and J 5 bases; bases outside gene matches: 6. The CDR3 totals 15 residues. The CDR3 DNA is TGCGCCAGCAGCTTACAGGGGGCGCCCTTAGATACGCAGTATTTT. Translated, it gives CASSLQGAPLDTQYF.

V and J are TRBV6-5 and TRBJ1-2; 8 bases line up with TRBD1. V trimming: 6 bases; J trimming: 3 bases; junction bases outside the gene matches: 3. Germline V gene lookup returns CDR1 MNHEY and CDR2 SVGAGI. This CDR3 comprises 13 residues. The CDR3 loop reads CASRYRGYYGYTF. The CDR3 nucleotides are TGTGCCAGCAGATACAGGGGGTACTATGGCTACACCTTC.

This clone was observed a single time. The CDR3 DNA follows: TGTGCCAGTAGTATAGGAACTAGACCCACAGATACGCAGTATTTT. Its translation is CASSIGTRPTDTQYF. The chain couples TRBV19 to TRBJ2-3; D might be TRBD2 (5 bases). Germline V lookup: CDR1 LNHDA, CDR2 SQIVND (reference sequence). V lost 1 base to trimming and J lost 2 bases, with 10 bases between them. The CDR3 sequence is 15 residues long.

The chain uses TRBV24-1 and TRBJ2-5; D remains unclear. Trimming removed 3 bases from V and 1 base from J, with 17 bases in between. Germline CDR1 reads KGHDR; CDR2 reads SFDVKD. This CDR3 spans 17 amino acids. CDR3 nucleotides: TGTGCCACCAGTGATGCAGCCGAACAGTACAGCCAAGAGACCCAGTACTTC. Translating it yields CATSDAAEQYSQETQYF.

The chain employs TRBV7-2 and TRBJ1-1, with D possibly being TRBD1 (5 bases). From germline, CDR1 is SGHTA and CDR2 FQGNSA. The germline V and J ends were trimmed by 1 base and 1 base, with 13 bases remaining between them. CDR3 length equals 16 residues. For the CDR3, the DNA is TGTGCCAGCAGCTTAGTGGGGCTGGGAAAGAACACTGAAGCTTTCTTT. Protein sequence: CASSLVGLGKNTEAFF. Complete variable domain (other parts from reference TRBV7-2 and TRBJ1-1): GAGVSQSPSNKVTEKGKDVELRCDPISGHTALYWYRQSLGQGLEFLIYFQGNSAPDKSGLPSDRFSAERTGGSVSTLTIQRTQQEDSAVYLCASSLVGLGKNTEAFFGQGTRLTVV.

The chain links TRBV10-3 to TRBJ1-2; D is perhaps TRBD1 (5 bases). The CDR3 spans 13 residues. Between the trimmed V and J ends, which lost 7 bases and 8 bases, there was a span of 17 bases. Germline values: CDR1 ENHRY, CDR2 SYGVKD. In DNA, the CDR3 is TGTGCCATCACCCCGGACAAAATCGGCGGCTACACCTTC. This sequence encodes CAITPDKIGGYTF.

The genes are TRBV5-4 and TRBJ2-2; 9 positions agree with TRBD1. Germline loops: CDR1 SGHNT, CDR2 YYREEE (reference sequence). CDR3 size: 14 residues. V shed 4 bases, J shed 7 bases, and the junction held 5 bases outside the gene matches. CDR3 coding DNA: TGTGCCAGCAGCACGACAGGGGGTCACGGGGAGCTGTTTTTT. Its translation: CASSTTGGHGELFF.

This clone appeared a few times. The chain links TRBV6-2 or TRBV6-3 to TRBJ2-7, with 7 nucleotides matching TRBD1. CDR3 size: 13 residues. Unmatched junction bases numbered 4, after V lost 5 bases and J lost 3 bases. CDR1 MNHEY and CDR2 SVGEGT come from the germline V gene. The DNA for the CDR3 is TGTGCCAGCAGTAAGGGGGCTGGCTACGAGCAGTACTTC. Translated: CASSKGAGYEQYF.

This clone appeared a few times. This rearrangement joins TRBV13 to TRBJ1-6; 9 bases fit TRBD1. The CDR3 length is 14 residues. The V gene's germline CDR1 is PRHDT and CDR2 FYEKMQ (reference sequence). V gave up 5 bases and J gave up 10 bases; unmatched junction bases: 6. DNA for the CDR3: TGTGCCAGCAGCCCCGGACAGGGGCGGTCACCCCTCCACTTT. The encoded protein is CASSPGQGRSPLHF.

The genes are TRBV5-1 and TRBJ1-1, with 7 bases that match TRBD1. The CDR3 spans 14 residues. Trimming at V came to 4 bases and at J to 4 bases, leaving 7 bases not matched to a gene. Per germline, CDR1 SGHRS and CDR2 YFSETQ. The CDR3 protein is CASSLAPGGTEAFF. In nucleotides, the CDR3 is TGCGCCAGCAGCCTCGCCCCAGGGGGCACTGAAGCTTTCTTT.

The gene calls are TRBV2 and TRBJ1-5; 9 bases map to TRBD1. This CDR3 has 15 amino acids. With 7 bases clipped from V and 2 bases from J, the junction kept 6 bases outside the gene matches. Germline-derived CDR1 and CDR2 are SNHLY and FYNNEI. The CDR3 nucleotides are TGTGCCAGCAACCCAGACAGGGGGGGCAATCAGCCCCAGCATTTT. This encodes CASNPDRGGNQPQHF.

The J gene is TRBJ2-3, the V gene TRBV15; possibly TRBD1 for D (6 bases). Per germline, CDR1 LNHNV and CDR2 YYDKDF (reference sequence). Trimming left V 1 base short and J 1 base short, with 9 bases between. This CDR3 contains 15 residues. The CDR3 loop reads CATSRGQGRTDTQYF. CDR3 in DNA: TGTGCCACCAGCAGAGGCCAGGGGCGCACAGATACGCAGTATTTT.

The V call is TRBV2, the J call TRBJ1-3; 10 positions match TRBD1. Germline V CDR1 and CDR2: SNHLY, FYNNEI. V lost 7 bases, J lost 3 bases, and 6 bases stayed unmatched. This CDR3 contains 15 residues. Here the CDR3 DNA reads TGTGCCAGCACCATGACAGGGGGCATTGGAAACACCATATATTTT. Translation: CASTMTGGIGNTIYF.

The gene calls are TRBV19 and TRBJ1-2; D gene ambiguous. The germline CDR1 and CDR2 sequences are LNHDA and SQIVND (reference sequence). The CDR3 has 11 amino acids. Between the trimmed V and J ends, which lost 7 bases and 5 bases, there was a span of 8 bases. CDR3 sequence: CASMRGYGYTF. For the CDR3, the DNA is TGTGCCAGTATGCGGGGTTATGGCTACACCTTC.

This chain uses TRBV5-1 with TRBJ2-2; 7 bases align to TRBD2. Germline V gene sequence: CDR1 SGHRS, CDR2 YFSETQ. Trimming cost V 2 bases and J 0 bases; bases outside gene matches: 1. CDR3 length: 15 residues. The CDR3 sequence is CASSLSGANTGELFF. In DNA, the CDR3 is TGCGCCAGCAGCTTAAGCGGGGCGAACACCGGGGAGCTGTTTTTT. The variable domain in full, with the rest retrieved from reference TRBV5-1 and TRBJ2-2, is KAGVTQTPRYLIKTRGQQVTLSCSPISGHRSVSWYQQTPGQGLQFLFEYFSETQRNKGNFPGRFSGRQFSNSRSEMNVSTLELGDSALYLCASSLSGANTGELFFGEGSRLTVL.

The gene calls are TRBV19 and TRBJ2-5; perhaps TRBD2 as D (5 bases). Germline V lookup: CDR1 LNHDA, CDR2 SQIVND (reference sequence). Trimming cost V 5 bases and J 5 bases, with 18 bases left between them. This CDR3 is built from 15 residues. CDR3 bases: TGTGCCAGTAGTGCCCCGCGGCAGCGCGGGGAGACCCAGTACTTC. Protein sequence: CASSAPRQRGETQYF.

The CDR3, as DNA: TGTGCCAGCAGCCAACCCAACGGCCGGGGATCTAGAAACACTGAAGCTTTCTTT. Its protein product is CASSQPNGRGSRNTEAFF. The rearrangement joins TRBV14 to TRBJ1-1; D is unclear. The V and J ends lost 2 bases and 2 bases respectively, with 21 bases between them. The germline CDR1 and CDR2 sequences are SGHDN and FVKESK. CDR3 length: 18 amino acids.

In DNA, the CDR3 is TGTGCCAGCAGCCTTGACAGGGGTAATTTCCATGAGCAGTTCTTC. Amino acids: CASSLDRGNFHEQFF. The V gene is TRBV9, the J gene TRBJ2-1; TRBD1 agrees at 8 bases. The CDR3 has 15 amino acids. Germline CDR1 reads SGDLS; CDR2 reads YYNGEE. V was clipped by 4 bases and J by 8 bases; unmatched bases: 11.

The rearrangement joins TRBV5-6 to TRBJ1-5; the D is unclear. Trimming removed 0 bases at V and 4 bases at J, with 8 bases between. Germline lookup yields CDR1 SGHDT and CDR2 YYEEEE. CDR3 length: 14 residues. The CDR3, as DNA: TGTGCCAGCAGCTTGGGGCAGGCAAATCAGCCCCAGCATTTT. This encodes CASSLGQANQPQHF.